Shown below are 2 T cell receptor beta chains from a single sample sequenced in a study of beta chain features in type 1 diabetes. General study results and limits: Across all four CD4+ subsets, people with type 1 diabetes showed modestly shorter TCRB CDR3s.

The entirety of the isolated RNA underwent reverse transcription, so expressed TCRB transcripts were sequenced. The table came from immunoSEQ multiplex PCR; TCRdb's copy has only in-frame clones and leaves some out. The table lists 680,000 or so clones, roughly an eighth of them singletons. These TCRs are of unknown antigen specificity. The specimen was naive CD4+ T cells from blood. The receptors were gathered from a man in his late teens or twenties with type 1 diabetes.

This clone occurred a few times. V gene TRBV14 combines with J gene TRBJ1-1; 10 positions agree with TRBD1. The germline V gene has CDR1 SGHDN and CDR2 FVKESK. CDR3 size: 12 residues. V lost 8 bases and J lost 5; bases outside the gene matches: 2. In nucleotides, the CDR3 is TGTGCCAGCGGACAGGGGGGGACTGAAGCTTTCTTT. It is translated as CASGQGGTEAFF. Combining the CDR3 with reference TRBV14 and TRBJ1-1 gives the whole variable domain EAGVTQFPSHSVIEKGQTVTLRCDPISGHDNLYWYRRVMGKEIKFLLHFVKESKQDESGMPNNRFLAERTGGTYSTLKVQPAELEDSGVYFCASGQGGTEAFFGQGTRLTVV.

The V call is TRBV6-5, the J call TRBJ2-2; weak D call: TRBD1 (5 bases). Trimming stripped 0 bases from V and 2 bases from J, with 7 bases between. The CDR3 sequence is 15 residues long. CDR1 and CDR2 from the germline V gene are MNHEY and SVGAGI. The CDR3 nucleotides read TGTGCCAGCAGTTACTCCGACAGTAACACCGGGGAGCTGTTTTTT. This encodes CASSYSDSNTGELFF.